The 24 T cell receptor beta chains listed next were all sequenced from one sample in a study of cytomegalovirus exposure and HLA in healthy donors (dated by TCRdb to about 2017). The library was obtained by the immunoSEQ multiplex PCR assay. The multiplex PCR relied on a mix of 60 forward primers for TCR Vbeta segments and 13 reverse primers for TCR Jbeta segments. TCRdb provides this immuneACCESS table in a form limited to in-frame rearrangements. Some clones are lacking; in checked studies, under half of them reflect an unresolved V gene, and why the rest are absent is not known. This sample holds 95,000 to 150,000 clones; over 80% were observed only once. The ten largest clones add up to 2% to 2.5% of the sample. What was sequenced was PBMCs. All receptors come from a man aged 30 to 39 in good health and CMV-seronegative.

This clone appeared once. This chain joins TRBV28 and TRBJ1-6, with a tentative D call TRBD1 (6 bases). This CDR3 has 16 amino acids. The V and J ends lost 5 bases and 7 bases respectively, with 18 bases between them. The germline CDR1 and CDR2 sequences are MDHEN and SYDVKM. The DNA for the CDR3 is TGTGCCAGCAGTCAGAACAGGGTGTTGGGGAATTCACCCCTCCACTTT. This sequence encodes CASSQNRVLGNSPLHF.

V and J are TRBV6-5 and TRBJ2-3, with TRBD1 as a possible D gene (6 bases). Trimming pared 6 bases from V and 2 bases from J, leaving 9 bases between. There are 13 residues in the CDR3. CDR1 is MNHEY, CDR2 SVGAGI, per germline. The CDR3 here is CASSTGITDTQYF. Here the CDR3 DNA reads TGTGCCAGCAGCACAGGGATCACAGATACGCAGTATTTT.

This sequence joins TRBV5-1 and TRBJ2-3, with 8 positions matching TRBD1. Germline V gene data show CDR1 as SGHRS and CDR2 as YFSETQ. There are 16 residues in the CDR3. The V gene end was trimmed by 4 bases and the J gene end by 4 bases; junction bases not matched to a gene: 11. The CDR3 nucleotides read TGCGCCAGCAGCCGACACACCGGGACAGGTGCAGATACGCAGTATTTT. Its translation: CASSRHTGTGADTQYF. Full variable domain (outside the CDR3, taken from reference TRBV5-1 and TRBJ2-3): KAGVTQTPRYLIKTRGQQVTLSCSPISGHRSVSWYQQTPGQGLQFLFEYFSETQRNKGNFPGRFSGRQFSNSRSEMNVSTLELGDSALYLCASSRHTGTGADTQYFGPGTRLTVL.

The rearrangement links TRBV2 to TRBJ2-3; D unclear. In germline, CDR1 is SNHLY, CDR2 FYNNEI. V lost 5 bases and J 3 bases, leaving 12 bases between the germline ends. The CDR3 is 14 amino acids. The chain's CDR3 is CASSPPPATDTQYF. In DNA, the CDR3 is TGTGCCAGCAGTCCCCCCCCAGCGACAGATACGCAGTATTTT.

V usage is TRBV19 and J usage is TRBJ1-5; 7 nucleotides match TRBD1. The CDR3 sequence is 15 residues long. Looked up from germline, CDR1 is LNHDA and CDR2 is SQIVND (reference sequence). The junction had 8 bases not matched to a gene; V was cut back by 5 bases and J by 4 bases. CDR3: CASSRDDRVNQPQHF. CDR3 DNA sequence: TGTGCCAGTAGTCGTGACGACAGGGTTAATCAGCCCCAGCATTTT.

This clone was recorded once. The gene calls are TRBV29-1 and TRBJ2-3; possibly TRBD2 for D (5 bases). The V end was cut by 3 bases, the J end by 3 bases, with 10 bases between. CDR3 size: 13 residues. Germline V gene sequence: CDR1 SQVTM, CDR2 ANQGSEA. CDR3 DNA: TGCAGCGTTGAGGGTCCGGGGACAGATACGCAGTATTTT. Translated, it gives CSVEGPGTDTQYF.

V is TRBV5-1 and J is TRBJ1-2; 7 bases are a match to TRBD1. With V trimmed by 1 base and J by 5 bases, 8 bases remained unmatched. This CDR3 has 15 amino acids. CDR1 SGHRS and CDR2 YFSETQ come from the germline V gene. The CDR3 DNA is TGCGCCAGCAGCTTGAGGCAGGGGGTAGGTTATGGCTACACCTTC. Its protein product is CASSLRQGVGYGYTF. Combining the CDR3 with reference TRBV5-1 and TRBJ1-2 gives the whole variable domain KAGVTQTPRYLIKTRGQQVTLSCSPISGHRSVSWYQQTPGQGLQFLFEYFSETQRNKGNFPGRFSGRQFSNSRSEMNVSTLELGDSALYLCASSLRQGVGYGYTFGSGTRLTVV.

The chain couples TRBV4-3 to TRBJ2-4; 9 nucleotides line up with TRBD2. CDR3 length: 16 amino acids. Germline lookup yields CDR1 LGHNA and CDR2 YSLEER. V trimming: 4 bases; J trimming: 3 bases; junction bases outside the gene matches: 7. CDR3 region: CASSPTSGFVKNIQYF. In nucleotides, the CDR3 is TGCGCCAGCAGCCCGACTAGCGGTTTTGTCAAAAACATTCAGTACTTC.

This chain connects TRBV29-1 to TRBJ2-1; 7 bases are a match to TRBD2. Per the germline V gene, CDR1 is SQVTM and CDR2 is ANQGSEA. The CDR3 contains 14 residues. V shed 4 bases, J shed 6 bases, and the junction held 9 bases outside the gene matches. CDR3 in amino acids: CSVVRGVGPNEQFF. The CDR3 coding sequence is TGCAGCGTTGTTCGGGGGGTCGGTCCCAATGAGCAGTTCTTC.

V and J are TRBV28 and TRBJ1-5, with no clear D. Per germline, CDR1 MDHEN and CDR2 SYDVKM. Trimming pared 9 bases from V and 1 base from J, leaving 16 bases between. The CDR3 has 15 residues. The CDR3 region is CASDPGIGSNQPQHF. The CDR3 DNA reads as TGTGCCAGTGATCCCGGGATAGGGAGCAATCAGCCCCAGCATTTT.

The chain employs TRBV7-2 and TRBJ2-7; perhaps TRBD1 as D (6 bases). The ends were cut back, 6 bases at V and 2 bases at J, with 14 bases in the middle. Germline CDR1 and CDR2: SGHTA and FQGNSA. The CDR3 totals 14 residues. The CDR3 coding sequence is TGTGCCAGCAGAACACCGGGACAAACCTACGAGCAGTACTTC. Translated: CASRTPGQTYEQYF.

This chain connects TRBV5-1 to TRBJ2-6; TRBD2 matches 7 bases. With 4 bases clipped from V and 0 bases from J, the junction kept 7 bases outside the gene matches. This CDR3 has 17 amino acids. The germline gives CDR1 SGHRS, CDR2 YFSETQ. This chain's CDR3 is CASSPMGGISGANVLTF. CDR3 nucleotides: TGCGCCAGCAGCCCGATGGGAGGGATCTCTGGGGCCAACGTCCTGACTTTC.

Of note for this clone: The sample carries other DNA sequences with the same CDR3. The chain uses TRBV5-4 and TRBJ2-3; 12 positions agree with TRBD2. Looked up from germline, CDR1 is SGHNT and CDR2 is YYREEE (reference sequence). There are 16 residues in the CDR3. Trimming at V came to 5 bases and at J to 2 bases, leaving 6 bases not matched to a gene. In DNA, the CDR3 is TGTGCCAGCAGTCGAGGACTAGCGGGGTCCACAGATACGCAGTATTTT. It encodes CASSRGLAGSTDTQYF.

J is TRBJ2-3 and V is TRBV28; TRBD2 aligns across 10 bases. CDR3 length: 15 residues. The germline V gene encodes CDR1 MDHEN and CDR2 SYDVKM. Trimming at V came to 1 base and at J to 6 bases, leaving 4 bases not matched to a gene. The CDR3: CASSLYASGGDTQYF. The CDR3, as DNA: TGTGCCAGCAGTTTATACGCTAGCGGGGGTGATACGCAGTATTTT.

The CDR3, as DNA: TGTGCCAGCAGCTTGTACGGGACAGGGGGCTACGAGCAGTACTTC. This codes for CASSLYGTGGYEQYF. The J gene is TRBJ2-7, the V gene TRBV7-2, with 11 bases fitting TRBD1. The CDR3 totals 15 residues. In germline, CDR1 is SGHTA, CDR2 FQGNSA. V lost 3 bases and J lost 3; bases outside the gene matches: 4. Looking up the rest from reference TRBV7-2 and TRBJ2-7 gives the full variable domain: GAGVSQSPSNKVTEKGKDVELRCDPISGHTALYWYRQSLGQGLEFLIYFQGNSAPDKSGLPSDRFSAERTGGSVSTLTIQRTQQEDSAVYLCASSLYGTGGYEQYFGPGTRLTVT.

This chain connects TRBV5-4 to TRBJ2-7; a weak D match, TRBD1 (5 bases). Per germline, CDR1 SGHNT and CDR2 YYREEE (reference sequence). The CDR3 length is 14 residues. Trimming removed 4 bases at V and 0 bases at J, with 11 bases between. CDR3 region: CASSVEQDSYEQYF. As DNA, the CDR3 is TGTGCCAGCAGCGTCGAACAGGACTCCTACGAGCAGTACTTC.

The gene calls are TRBV11-2 and TRBJ2-7; TRBD2 might be the D (5 bases). The CDR3 has 13 amino acids. Germline assignment: CDR1 SGHAT and CDR2 FQNNGV. V was cut by 6 bases and J by 2 bases, with 11 bases left in between. For the CDR3, the DNA is TGTGCCAGCAGGTATGAGGGTACCTACGAGCAGTACTTC. The encoded protein is CASRYEGTYEQYF.

The chain couples TRBV7-2 to TRBJ1-3; D gene unclear. Trimming shortened V by 0 bases and J by 9 bases, and 12 bases separated the two germline ends. CDR1 and CDR2 from the germline V gene are SGHTA and FQGNSA. The CDR3 length is 14 residues. CDR3 sequence (DNA): TGTGCCAGCAGCTTAGCCAGGCCCATCGGCACCATATATTTT. This codes for CASSLARPIGTIYF.

The DNA of the CDR3 is TGTGCCAGCAGCCCCGCCGACACTAACTATGGCTACACCTTC. Translating gives CASSPADTNYGYTF. This sequence joins TRBV28 and TRBJ1-2; no firm D call. CDR3 size: 14 residues. Germline V lookup: CDR1 MDHEN, CDR2 SYDVKM. Trimming took 6 bases from V and 0 from J, leaving 11 bases between them.

CDR3 protein: CAWSRYGLTNEKLFF. The CDR3 DNA sequence: TGTGCCTGGAGTCGTTACGGACTAACTAATGAAAAACTGTTTTTT. The genes are TRBV30 and TRBJ1-4; D not resolved. Germline values: CDR1 GTSNPN, CDR2 SVGIG (reference sequence). V was shortened by 2 bases and J by 1 base, with 11 bases between the two germline ends. The CDR3 consists of 15 residues.

The chain uses TRBV28 and TRBJ1-1, with D possibly matching TRBD1 (5 bases). Germline V gene data show CDR1 as MDHEN and CDR2 as SYDVKM. The CDR3 consists of 12 residues. The V gene lost 10 bases and the J gene lost 1 base, with 10 bases spanning the gap. This CDR3 reads CATQVGNTEAFF. Written as DNA, the CDR3 is TGTGCCACACAGGTGGGGAACACTGAAGCTTTCTTT.

The chain joins TRBV9 to TRBJ2-3, with 13 nucleotides matching TRBD2. Germline loops: CDR1 SGDLS, CDR2 YYNGEE. V shed 4 bases and J 2 bases; nucleotides not matched to a gene: 7. The CDR3 length is 17 residues. The CDR3 DNA is TGTGCCAGCAGCCTAGAGACTAGCGGGGGGTCCACAGATACGCAGTATTTT. As protein: CASSLETSGGSTDTQYF.

A few counts support this clone. The chain combines TRBV25-1 with TRBJ2-1; tentatively, D is TRBD2 (6 bases). The CDR3 runs to 15 residues. V lost 4 bases, J lost 6 bases, and 16 bases lay in between. The germline CDR1 and CDR2 sequences are MGHDK and SYGVNS. DNA of the CDR3: TGTGCCAGCAGTGCGGTCCGGGGCGGGGCCAATGAGCAGTTCTTC. This gives the protein CASSAVRGGANEQFF.

The chain joins TRBV19 to TRBJ2-1; tentatively, D is TRBD2 (5 bases). CDR3 size: 17 residues. In germline, CDR1 is LNHDA, CDR2 SQIVND (reference sequence). Trimming shortened V by 3 bases and J by 2 bases, and 17 bases separated the two germline ends. CDR3: CASSILTGVQPYNEQFF. The CDR3 bases are TGTGCCAGTAGTATTTTAACCGGGGTCCAACCCTACAATGAGCAGTTCTTC.